The entry that follows covers one T cell receptor beta chain sequence. This CDR3 has 15 residues. V was pared by 3 bases and J by 5 bases, with 7 bases of the junction left unmatched. CDR1 and CDR2 (germline): MDHEN, SYDVKM. This sample was taken from a study of blood T cell repertoires in COVID-19. Study summary: The cDNA or gDNA used as material had been derived from T cells, B-cell-depleted T cells, or PBMCs.

The table came from immunoSEQ multiplex PCR; TCRdb's copy has only in-frame clones and leaves some out. Among approximately 93,000 clones listed, approximately 86% were seen once. The source of this sequence is a man between 45 and 60 years old with COVID-19, enrolled during active disease. This chain connects TRBV28 to TRBJ2-3, with 8 positions matching TRBD2. Material: peripheral blood. The CDR3 region is CASSFAGGMKDTQYF. CDR3 coding DNA: TGTGCCAGCAGTTTTGCGGGGGGCATGAAAGATACGCAGTATTTT. Variable domain in full (rest from reference TRBV28 and TRBJ2-3): DVKVTQSSRYLVKRTGEKVFLECVQDMDHENMFWYRQDPGLGLRLIYFSYDVKMKEKGDIPEGYSVSREKKERFSLILESASTNQTSMYLCASSFAGGMKDTQYFGPGTRLTVL.